Below, 6 T cell receptor beta chains from the same sample are listed, as sequenced in a study of beta chain features in type 1 diabetes. Their recognized antigens are unknown. Investigators reverse transcribed all isolated RNA, so they sequenced expressed TCRB transcripts. The protocol was immunoSEQ multiplex PCR, while the TCRdb copy is restricted to in-frame clones and leaves out a portion. The sample lists around 150,000 clones, 6.5% to 8.5% seen once, with approximately 0.56% in the top ten. Study conclusions and caveats: Shorter TCRB CDR3s, moderately but significantly so, were found in Type 1 diabetes patients in all four CD4+ subsets.

Specimen: central memory CD4+ T cells from blood. Receptor source: a woman aged 18-35 years with type 1 diabetes.

The V call is TRBV7-8, the J call TRBJ1-5; 7 bases fit TRBD1. The J segment lost 4 bases and the V segment lost 0 bases, leaving 3 bases of the junction unmatched. This CDR3 contains 15 residues. Germline-derived CDR1 and CDR2 are SGHVS and FQNEAQ. The CDR3 bases are TGTGCCAGCAGCTTAGCGGGACAGACAAATCAGCCCCAGCATTTT. Residues: CASSLAGQTNQPQHF.

The sample holds many counts of this clone. The identical CDR3 is also encoded by other nucleotide sequences in the sample. The genes are TRBV7-3 and TRBJ2-7, with TRBD2 matching 7 bases. With V trimmed by 2 bases and J by 0 bases, 4 bases remained unmatched. This CDR3 has 15 residues. The germline V gene encodes CDR1 SGHTA and CDR2 FQGTGA. CDR3 nucleotides: TGTGCCAGCAGCTTACTAGCGGTGAGCTCCTACGAGCAGTACTTC. It yields the protein CASSLLAVSSYEQYF.

The V call is TRBV2, the J call TRBJ1-2; TRBD1 agrees at 9 bases. Germline CDR1 SNHLY, CDR2 FYNNEI. The CDR3 has 14 amino acids. V lost 6 bases and J lost 7; bases outside the gene matches: 9. CDR3 protein: CASSGTGGAFGYTF. Written as DNA, the CDR3 is TGTGCCAGCAGCGGAACAGGGGGCGCTTTTGGCTACACCTTC.

The table lists this clone with a few counts. CDR3 DNA sequence: TGTGCCAGCAGTCCAGGACAGGGATTTAACTATGGCTACACCTTC. Amino acids: CASSPGQGFNYGYTF. This chain uses TRBV2 with TRBJ1-2, with TRBD1 matching 8 bases. This CDR3 contains 15 residues. V dropped 5 bases and J dropped 1; count of bases not matched to a gene: 6. Germline V lookup: CDR1 SNHLY, CDR2 FYNNEI.

The CDR3 loop is CASSQEWSDIYEQYF. In nucleotides, the CDR3 is TGTGCCAGCAGCCAAGAATGGTCAGACATCTACGAGCAGTACTTC. V gene TRBV14 combines with J gene TRBJ2-7, with D unresolved. Germline-derived CDR1 and CDR2 are SGHDN and FVKESK. The ends were cut back, 0 bases at V and 3 bases at J, with 12 bases in the middle. This CDR3 is 15 amino acids long.

The gene calls are TRBV6-6 and TRBJ1-5, with 12 bases that match TRBD1. Germline loops: CDR1 MNHNY, CDR2 SVGAGI (reference sequence). V lost 7 bases, J lost 6 bases, and 7 bases stayed unmatched. CDR3 size: 15 residues. CDR3 sequence: CASKAGQGAGQPQHF. In DNA, the CDR3 is TGTGCCAGCAAAGCGGGACAGGGGGCAGGTCAGCCCCAGCATTTT.